This entry features one T cell receptor beta chain sequence. Its antigen is still unknown. Clones were read by immunoSEQ multiplex PCR, and TCRdb kept only the in-frame ones, dropping some. The sample lists about 140,000 clones, around 90% occurring once. The data were taken from a study of CD4+ T cells in melanoma. Study-wide results and limits: CD8+ T cell, macrophage and B cell function reportedly correlated with neoantigen-specific CD4+ T cells.

This CDR3 contains 14 residues. The germline gives CDR1 SEHNR, CDR2 FQNEAQ (reference sequence). V shed 5 bases and J shed 3 bases, with 13 bases lying between them. The origin of this receptor is a human donor with melanoma. The chain carries TRBV7-9 and TRBJ1-1; possible D gene TRBD1, 5 bases. The CDR3 bases are TGTGCCAGCAGCGAGAAGGGGATAGACACTGAAGCTTTCTTT. This codes for CASSEKGIDTEAFF.